This T cell receptor (beta chain) was sequenced in a study of a mutant IDH1 vaccine in newly diagnosed glioma (dated by TCRdb to about 2021). At the level of the whole study: Vaccination started 4-6 weeks after radiotherapy alone, or was given together with temozolomide cycles in the groups whose treatment included chemotherapy. Of the approximately 30 treated patients, approximately 62% were male and about 40% were female, and a mean age of around 40 years was recorded. Prior to enrollment, patients had been given standard therapy consisting of radiotherapy alone, temozolomide alone, or radiochemotherapy with temozolomide, with the combination given to most patients. The week-35 safety follow-up was designated visit V12, and the week-47 end of study was designated visit V13. Peripheral blood samples were drawn at six visits, namely V03 (baseline), V05, V07, V10, V12 and V13. Longitudinal TCRB deep sequencing was done for fewer than 30 treated patients, wherever samples were available for exploratory analyses.

According to the study, the label for this sample's time point signals: week 35, safety follow-up. Each vaccine dose, consisting of 300 ug of a 20-mer mutant IDH1 peptide in Montanide, was administered subcutaneously with topical imiquimod. Patients were given eight vaccinations, in weeks 1, 3, 5, 7, 11, 15, 19 and 23, which matched visits V03 through V10. The donors had newly diagnosed IDH1-mutant astrocytomas of WHO grade 3 or 4 that showed loss of nuclear ATRX. The samples were drawn from NOA16, a multicentre, single-arm, open-label phase I trial in Germany that tested a mutant IDH1 peptide vaccine in humans for the first time. Genomic DNA for TCRB sequencing was isolated from EDTA blood with the DNeasy Blood and Tissue Kit. Library generation was performed with the immunoSEQ multiplex PCR assay. Following the manufacturer's protocol, the hsTCRB Kit was used to amplify rearranged TCR beta chain sequences. TCRB libraries were sequenced on an Illumina MiSeq. In the source study's methods: Demultiplexing, trimming and gene mapping were performed with the kit vendor's proprietary platform. Held by TCRdb, this immuneACCESS table contains in-frame sequences only and omits some clones. Under half of the omission traces to an unresolved V gene where checked; the cause of the rest is unknown. The V and J calls and clone size come from that table; D and trimming were worked out from the DNA. In all, the sample holds about 68,000 clones, and less than 90% of those were seen once. Clones ranked in the top ten supply about 12% of the sample.

Results the study describes overall, beyond this receptor: The authors stated that sample limitations prevented analyses of patient blood samples from being reproduced. Availability determined which PBMC samples were chosen for TCRB deep sequencing. No apparent relationship was observed between pseudoprogression and alterations in the top peripheral T cell clonotypes detected by TCRB sequencing. Immune responses induced by the vaccine were seen in approximately 93% of patients across multiple MHC alleles.

Concerning this clone itself: Its antigen remains undetermined. Per-nucleotide qualities are absent, and no much larger clonotype sits a single base away.

At the junction V is shortened by 3 bases and J by 10 bases, with 15 bases in between. Based on the germline V gene, the CDR1 and CDR2 sequences are SGHTA and FQGNSA. The CDR3, cysteine through phenylalanine, is 14 amino acids long. The CDR3 DNA has 42 bases and is translated from base 1. The chain is encoded by TRBV7-2 joined to TRBJ2-2; the best D guess is TRBD2, with 6 bases matching. The specimen was PBMCs, collected from a glioma patient whose treatment included an IDH1 peptide vaccine. The sequence derives from a man younger than 30 with glioma. In nucleotides, the sequence is TGTGCCAGCAGCTTCGGAGCGGGTAGGGTGGAGCTGTTTTTT. Translated, it gives CASSFGAGRVELFF.